The T cell receptor (beta chain) under discussion was sequenced for a study of cytomegalovirus exposure and HLA in healthy donors. Study at large: From donors who were HLA-typed, an early data release held 80 million or so unique TCRs. Regarding the study as a whole: Exclusion applied to some V segments, including TRBV6-2 and TRBV6-3, as they were indistinguishable.

Details on this clone: The antigen is not known.

The CDR3 loop spans 16 amino acids. Germline V gives CDR1 KGHSH, CDR2 LQKENI. The ends were cut back, 3 bases at V and 0 bases at J, with 9 bases in the middle. PCR involved 60 Vbeta and 13 Jbeta primers. Profiling relied on immunoSEQ multiplex PCR, and the TCRdb table lists in-frame clones only, not all of them. Found here are 120,000 or so clones, about 74% of them singletons; the top ten hold approximately 5%. Though nominally healthy at sampling, donors likely had unrecorded immune exposures. Sequencing was done on a sample of PBMCs. The TCR was taken from a woman aged 45-65 years in good health and CMV-seropositive. V usage is TRBV18 and J usage is TRBJ2-6; tentatively, D is TRBD2 (6 bases). The CDR3 here is CASSPAGLSGANVLTF. In DNA form, the CDR3 reads TGTGCCAGCTCACCTGCGGGGCTCTCTGGGGCCAACGTCCTGACTTTC. Variable domain in full (rest from reference TRBV18 and TRBJ2-6): NAGVMQNPRHLVRRRGQEARLRCSPMKGHSHVYWYRQLPEEGLKFMVYLQKENIIDESGMPKERFSAEFPKEGPSILRIQQVVRGDSAAYFCASSPAGLSGANVLTFGAGSRLTVL.